This T cell receptor beta chain was identified in a study of control samples from healthy donors and cancer patients. This table comes from immunoSEQ multiplex PCR, and its TCRdb copy is limited to in-frame clones, with some not included. The sample has about 89,000 clones; 86% are singletons. With 4 bases clipped from V and 5 bases from J, the junction kept 8 bases outside the gene matches. This CDR3 is built from 16 residues. Germline CDR1 and CDR2: SGHRS and YFSETQ. Sequenced input: blood. The V and J genes are TRBV5-1 and TRBJ2-5, with 13 bases lining up with TRBD2. This clonotype was sampled from a man aged 30 to 45 in good health. CDR3 region: CASSIGLAGAGETQYF. CDR3 nucleotide sequence: TGCGCCAGCAGCATCGGACTAGCGGGGGCTGGGGAGACCCAGTACTTC.